This T cell receptor (beta chain) was profiled in a study of blood T cell repertoires in COVID-19. V gave up 2 bases and J gave up 0 bases; unmatched junction bases: 5. The CDR3 totals 16 residues. Per the germline V gene, CDR1 is SGHRS and CDR2 is YFSETQ. Methods used by the authors: The authors estimated nucleated cell counts from reference gene primer amplification. Generated by immunoSEQ multiplex PCR, the TCRdb table keeps only in-frame clones and is missing some. The D gene and trimming were derived from the DNA, and the V and J assignments and clone size from that table. This sample yields roughly 170,000 clones, of which about nine tenths are seen a single time; 20% to 25% belongs to the top ten.

The TCR was taken from a man aged 65-85 years with active or convalescent COVID-19. Source material: peripheral blood. This sequence joins TRBV5-1 and TRBJ1-1, with 9 nucleotides matching TRBD1. The CDR3 here is CASSFGTGRMNTEAFF. The DNA of the CDR3 is TGCGCCAGCAGCTTTGGGACAGGGCGAATGAACACTGAAGCTTTCTTT.